Listed here is a single T cell receptor beta chain. Its target is unknown. This entry belongs to a study of cytomegalovirus exposure and HLA in healthy donors. Study-level findings and limits: In vitro assays verified that three CMV-associated chains recognized CMV antigens specifically. Productive rates of about 87% or about 30% were seen for most TCR beta V segments in an earlier analysis. In a later analysis, productive TCRs from donors in an Asian-associated ancestry cluster reportedly carried fewer N-insertions than the cohort mean.

With 8 bases removed from V and 1 base from J, the gap between germline ends came to 17 bases. The CDR3 has 15 amino acids. Germline CDR1 reads GTSNPN; CDR2 reads SVGIG (reference sequence). Vbeta (60) and Jbeta (13) primers were used in the PCR. Under the authors' procedure: It was a later analysis that counted roughly 79 million unique TCR beta chains, of which approximately 11 million were shared. Measured with immunoSEQ multiplex PCR; TCRdb has only the in-frame clones, and not every one. D and trimming come from the DNA, and the V and J calls and clone size come from that table. Seen here are some 120,000 clones, more than 75% observed once, and the top ten hold about 3.5%.

The TCR comes from a man aged 40-49 years in good health and CMV-seronegative. The J gene is TRBJ2-2, the V gene TRBV30; D might be TRBD2 (6 bases). Sequenced: PBMCs. The CDR3 loop is CARGGASLNTGELFF. CDR3 in DNA: TGTGCCCGCGGCGGGGCCTCATTGAACACCGGGGAGCTGTTTTTT.